These 5 T cell receptor beta chains were sequenced from one sample in a study of siplizumab effects on memory and regulatory T cells. Repertoires were generated with immunoSEQ multiplex PCR, while TCRdb's copy carries only in-frame clones and drops some. The sample lists more than 85,000 clones; 85% to 95% were seen once. The sample taken for sequencing was CD4+ T cells sorted from blood. These receptors were taken from a human donor in good health.

V usage is TRBV6-1 and J usage is TRBJ1-4; 9 bases are a match to TRBD1. The CDR3 sequence is 12 residues long. V dropped 8 bases and J dropped 8; count of bases not matched to a gene: 3. Germline V CDR1 and CDR2: MNHNS, SASEGT. The CDR3 region has the DNA TGTGCCAGCGGAGACAGGGGGGAAAAACTGTTTTTT. It encodes CASGDRGEKLFF.

The chain is built from TRBV4-1 and TRBJ1-6, with D possibly matching TRBD1 (5 bases). CDR1 is MGHRA and CDR2 is YSYEKL in the germline V gene. V dropped 0 bases and J dropped 4 bases, with 13 bases sitting between them. This CDR3 region has 17 residues. The CDR3 nucleotides are TGCGCCAGCAGCCAAGAGGGGGACTCTCGATATAATTCACCCCTCCACTTT. Translating it yields CASSQEGDSRYNSPLHF.

This chain joins TRBV19 and TRBJ1-5; no clear D gene. Trimming removed 2 bases at V and 11 bases at J, with 16 bases between. The CDR3 loop spans 14 amino acids. The V gene's germline CDR1 is LNHDA and CDR2 SQIVND (reference sequence). The CDR3 DNA follows: TGTGCCAGTAGTATAAGTGGCATTCAACGGACCCAGCATTTT. This sequence encodes CASSISGIQRTQHF.

The table lists this clone with a count of one. This chain joins TRBV5-4 and TRBJ2-1; 13 positions agree with TRBD2. J lost 9 bases, V lost 0 bases, and 6 bases had no gene match. CDR1 and CDR2 (germline): SGHNT, YYREEE (reference sequence). The CDR3 has 16 amino acids. The CDR3 DNA is TGTGCCAGCAGCTTGGGTGGACTAGCGGGAGTGGTTGAGCAGTTCTTC. It translates to CASSLGGLAGVVEQFF.

This chain uses TRBV18 with TRBJ2-1, with 14 nucleotides matching TRBD2. V dropped 2 bases and J dropped 7; count of bases not matched to a gene: 7. The CDR3 is 17 amino acids. Germline assignment: CDR1 KGHSH and CDR2 LQKENI. This CDR3 is CASSPRLAGGPRNEQFF. The CDR3 DNA reads as TGTGCCAGCTCACCAAGACTAGCGGGAGGGCCTCGGAATGAGCAGTTCTTC.